The 25 T cell receptor beta chains below all came from one sample that was sequenced in a study of T cell repertoires in cytomegalovirus infection. Their cognate antigens are unknown. TCRdb independently ran MiXCR on the reads; one entry per CDR3 protein. The sample contains some 320,000 distinct CDR3 sequences, 25% to 35% of which appear only once. The source was cultured PBMCs, collected from culture after CMV antigen stimulation. Receptors were obtained from a human donor in good health (CMV status not recorded). Some clones in this sample may be carry-over from other donors' samples.

This clonotype was seen a handful of times. V is TRBV29-1 and J is TRBJ2-1; 7 nucleotides line up with TRBD1. V trimming: 7 bases; J trimming: 2 bases; junction bases outside the gene matches: 11. CDR1 SQVTM and CDR2 ANQGSEA come from the germline V gene. The CDR3 spans 15 residues. The CDR3 sequence is CSAIKGTATYNEQFF. DNA for the CDR3: TGCAGCGCAATAAAAGGGACAGCCACCTACAATGAGCAGTTCTTC.

This clonotype showed up many times. The chain combines TRBV7-2 with TRBJ1-1; D perhaps matches TRBD1 (5 bases). The germline V and J ends were trimmed by 3 bases and 8 bases, with 10 bases remaining between them. From germline, CDR1 is SGHTA and CDR2 FQGNSA. The CDR3 loop spans 12 amino acids. Written as DNA, the CDR3 is TGTGCCAGCAGCTTCACCGGGACCGAAGCTTTCTTT. Translated, it gives CASSFTGTEAFF.

V is TRBV5-1 and J is TRBJ1-2; D call uncertain. Germline lookup yields CDR1 SGHRS and CDR2 YFSETQ. The CDR3 sequence is 16 residues long. Trimming shortened V by 0 bases and J by 1 base, and 13 bases separated the two germline ends. The CDR3 nucleotides read TGCGCCAGCAGCTTGGGAGACCTACCGAATAACTATGGCTACACCTTC. Translated, it gives CASSLGDLPNNYGYTF. Full variable domain (missing parts from reference TRBV5-1 and TRBJ1-2): KAGVTQTPRYLIKTRGQQVTLSCSPISGHRSVSWYQQTPGQGLQFLFEYFSETQRNKGNFPGRFSGRQFSNSRSEMNVSTLELGDSALYLCASSLGDLPNNYGYTFGSGTRLTVV.

The chain links TRBV19 to TRBJ1-1, with 7 bases that match TRBD1. CDR1 is LNHDA and CDR2 is SQIVND in the germline V gene (reference sequence). The CDR3 runs to 13 residues. Losses at the gene ends were 8 bases for V and 5 bases for J; bases not matched to a gene: 8. CDR3 in amino acids: CASDTGEETEAFF. CDR3 nucleotides: TGTGCCAGTGATACAGGGGAGGAAACTGAAGCTTTCTTT.

This clonotype was detected ten times or more. This sequence joins TRBV7-2 and TRBJ2-1, with TRBD2 identical over 11 bases. J gave up 7 bases and V 4 bases, and 12 bases lay outside the gene matches. The V gene's germline CDR1 is SGHTA and CDR2 FQGNSA. This CDR3 has 17 amino acids. The CDR3 is CASSSPGVAGGPNEQFF. CDR3 DNA sequence: TGTGCCAGCAGCTCCCCTGGGGTAGCGGGAGGGCCGAATGAGCAGTTCTTC.

The sample holds a few counts of this clonotype. The V call is TRBV20-1, the J call TRBJ2-7; 12 bases align to TRBD2. Trimming removed 6 bases from V and 5 bases from J; junction bases left unmatched: 5. This CDR3 is built from 13 residues. Germline CDR1 and CDR2: DFQATT and SNEGSKA (reference sequence). The CDR3 loop is CSALAGGPHEQYF. CDR3 DNA sequence: TGCAGTGCGCTAGCGGGAGGGCCCCACGAGCAGTACTTC.

This clonotype was seen a handful of times. V is TRBV3-1 and J is TRBJ2-2; D may be TRBD2 (5 bases). The CDR3 contains 17 residues. The V gene lost 3 bases and the J gene lost 2 bases, with 16 bases spanning the gap. From germline, CDR1 is LGHDT and CDR2 YNNKEL (reference sequence). CDR3 DNA sequence: TGTGCCAGCAGCCAGCCAAGCGGTTATACTAACACCGGGGAGCTGTTTTTT. It yields the protein CASSQPSGYTNTGELFF.

This clonotype was recorded a few times. This chain uses TRBV5-6 with TRBJ2-7; possibly TRBD1 for D (5 bases). Germline assignment: CDR1 SGHDT and CDR2 YYEEEE. V lost 3 bases to trimming and J lost 4 bases, with 11 bases between them. The CDR3 has 13 amino acids. The CDR3 bases are TGTGCCAGCAGCTCTGGGGCCTGGTACGAGCAGTACTTC. This encodes CASSSGAWYEQYF.

This clonotype was observed at least ten times. The chain links TRBV3-1 to TRBJ2-7; D uncertain. This CDR3 has 14 amino acids. Trimming took off 1 base at V and 4 bases at J, with 11 bases between the two ends. Per germline, CDR1 LGHDT and CDR2 YNNKEL (reference sequence). The CDR3: CASSQAALNYEQYF. The CDR3, as DNA: TGTGCCAGCAGCCAAGCCGCCTTAAATTACGAGCAGTACTTC.

This clonotype was counted once. The gene calls are TRBV5-1 and TRBJ1-1; no clear D gene. This CDR3 has 14 amino acids. V lost 4 bases, J lost 4 bases, and 14 bases lay in between. The germline V gene encodes CDR1 SGHRS and CDR2 YFSETQ. CDR3 amino acids: CASSTEVGTTEAFF. As DNA, the CDR3 is TGCGCCAGCAGCACCGAGGTTGGCACCACTGAAGCTTTCTTT.

This clonotype was counted between two and nine times. The rearrangement joins TRBV20-1 to TRBJ1-2, with 7 bases identical to TRBD1. The junction had 7 bases not matched to a gene; V was cut back by 5 bases and J by 4 bases. This CDR3 has 13 residues. Germline CDR1 DFQATT, CDR2 SNEGSKA (reference sequence). The DNA of the CDR3 is TGCAGTGCTCAAACGGACAGGTTCTATGGCTACACCTTC. It is translated as CSAQTDRFYGYTF.

The chain is built from TRBV20-1 and TRBJ1-6; D gene uncertain. The CDR3 is made up of 11 amino acids. Germline assignment: CDR1 DFQATT and CDR2 SNEGSKA (reference sequence). Trimming took 6 bases from V and 7 from J, leaving 7 bases between them. CDR3 amino acids: CSAPNNSPLHF. The CDR3 region has the DNA TGCAGTGCCCCGAACAATTCACCCCTCCACTTT.

This clonotype appeared a single time. The chain uses TRBV5-1 and TRBJ1-1, with 11 positions matching TRBD1. Germline V gene sequence: CDR1 SGHRS, CDR2 YFSETQ. The CDR3 contains 16 residues. V dropped 3 bases and J dropped 0; count of bases not matched to a gene: 4. The CDR3 coding sequence is TGCGCCAGCAGCTCCGGACAGGGGGCGTTGAACACTGAAGCTTTCTTT. It encodes CASSSGQGALNTEAFF.

The chain combines TRBV10-3 with TRBJ2-1; the D gene is possibly TRBD2 (5 bases). The V end was cut by 5 bases, the J end by 2 bases, with 16 bases between. The CDR3 is 16 amino acids. Germline loops: CDR1 ENHRY, CDR2 SYGVKD. The CDR3 spells CAISSYRAEAYNEQFF. As DNA, the CDR3 is TGTGCCATCAGTTCATACCGAGCGGAGGCCTACAATGAGCAGTTCTTC.

This clonotype has just one count. J is TRBJ1-1 and V is TRBV6-8, with a possible D match to TRBD1 (6 bases). CDR1 and CDR2 (germline): MNHGY, SAAAGT. Between the trimmed V and J ends, which lost 8 bases and 1 base, there was a span of 17 bases. The CDR3 consists of 15 residues. The CDR3 nucleotides are TGTGCCAGCGTTACCCTTACAGGGAAGAACACTGAAGCTTTCTTT. Translated, it gives CASVTLTGKNTEAFF.

CDR3 coding DNA: TGCGCCAGCGCATATTCCGGGACAGAATCTTACGAGCAGTACTTC. Translated: CASAYSGTESYEQYF. The rearrangement links TRBV5-1 to TRBJ2-7, with 7 bases matching TRBD1. J gave up 4 bases and V 7 bases, and 14 bases lay outside the gene matches. CDR1 SGHRS and CDR2 YFSETQ come from the germline V gene. CDR3 length: 15 residues.

This clonotype was recorded a few times. The genes are TRBV10-1 and TRBJ2-1, with TRBD2 as a possible D gene (7 bases). Per germline, CDR1 WNHNN and CDR2 SYGVQD (reference sequence). The CDR3 contains 13 residues. V dropped 5 bases and J dropped 5 bases, with 10 bases sitting between them. The CDR3 loop is CASSRGANNEQFF. CDR3 coding DNA: TGCGCCAGCAGTCGGGGGGCCAACAATGAGCAGTTCTTC.

This rearrangement joins TRBV6-6 to TRBJ2-5; 11 bases match TRBD2. CDR3 length: 14 residues. The ends lost 2 bases at V and 10 bases at J; junction bases unmatched: 6. Germline CDR1 is MNHNY and CDR2 is SVGAGI (reference sequence). The CDR3 sequence is CASSYGTSGLDQYF. The CDR3, as DNA: TGTGCCAGCAGTTACGGGACTAGCGGTCTGGACCAGTACTTC.

This chain connects TRBV11-2 to TRBJ1-1; a possible D gene is TRBD1 (5 bases). Looked up from germline, CDR1 is SGHAT and CDR2 is FQNNGV. V gave up 3 bases and J gave up 4 bases, with 12 bases separating them. The CDR3 consists of 14 residues. The CDR3 nucleotides read TGTGCCAGCAGCTTCTACGGGACCTCCACTGAAGCTTTCTTT. Protein: CASSFYGTSTEAFF. The entire variable domain, with the rest obtained from reference TRBV11-2 and TRBJ1-1, is as follows: EAGVAQSPRYKIIEKRQSVAFWCNPISGHATLYWYQQILGQGPKLLIQFQNNGVVDDSQLPKDRFSAERLKGVDSTLKIQPAKLEDSAVYLCASSFYGTSTEAFFGQGTRLTVV.

Written as DNA, the CDR3 is TGTGCCAGCGGACTAGCGGGGGGGCGGAGAATTCCAGATACGCAGTATTTT. Its translation is CASGLAGGRRIPDTQYF. This chain connects TRBV2 to TRBJ2-3; 15 bases match TRBD2. J was trimmed by 4 bases and V by 8 bases; bases with no gene match: 10. Germline assignment: CDR1 SNHLY and CDR2 FYNNEI. This CDR3 contains 17 residues.

The chain couples TRBV20-1 to TRBJ1-2; weak D call: TRBD1 (5 bases). Germline CDR1 and CDR2: DFQATT and SNEGSKA (reference sequence). Trimming removed 3 bases at V and 2 bases at J, with 7 bases between. This CDR3 is 12 amino acids long. The CDR3 spells CSARGGNYGYTF. In DNA form, the CDR3 reads TGCAGTGCTAGGGGGGGAAACTATGGCTACACCTTC.

The chain uses TRBV10-3 and TRBJ2-1; D is possibly TRBD2 (5 bases). This CDR3 region has 16 residues. The germline V gene encodes CDR1 ENHRY and CDR2 SYGVKD. Trimming pared 3 bases from V and 8 bases from J, leaving 20 bases between. The CDR3 DNA follows: TGTGCCATCAGTGACCCTAAAGCGGCCGCGGCGGATGAGCAGTTCTTC. Encoded protein: CAISDPKAAAADEQFF.

The rearrangement links TRBV6-6 to TRBJ1-6; D is unclear. CDR1 is MNHNY and CDR2 is SVGAGI in the germline V gene (reference sequence). Trimming pared 6 bases from V and 4 bases from J, leaving 7 bases between. This CDR3 is 13 amino acids long. The CDR3 nucleotides read TGTGCCAGCAGCTACATGTATAATTCACCCCTCCACTTT. Translating gives CASSYMYNSPLHF.

The rearrangement links TRBV6-5 to TRBJ2-1; perhaps TRBD1 as D (5 bases). CDR3 length: 17 residues. Germline CDR1 and CDR2: MNHEY and SVGAGI. The V end was cut by 3 bases, the J end by 0 bases, with 15 bases between. This chain's CDR3 is CASSYKTAQSSYNEQFF. CDR3 in DNA: TGTGCCAGCAGTTATAAGACAGCGCAGAGCTCCTACAATGAGCAGTTCTTC.

The rearrangement links TRBV12-3 or TRBV12-4 to TRBJ1-1, with 9 bases identical to TRBD1. The V gene end was trimmed by 6 bases and the J gene end by 6 bases; junction bases not matched to a gene: 8. The CDR3 is made up of 14 amino acids. The CDR3 protein is CASSGTGGEAEAFF. CDR3 DNA: TGTGCCAGCAGCGGTACAGGGGGCGAGGCTGAAGCTTTCTTT.